These 26 T cell receptor beta chains originate from one sample sequenced in a study of T-cell reconstitution after alpha-beta-depleted transplantation in children. Unique molecular identifiers were built into the TCRbeta library. MiXCR, applied by TCRdb to the PCR reads, yields one record per CDR3 protein. The profile shows 500,000 or so distinct CDR3 sequences, around a third of them singletons. This specimen consisted of PBMCs from the stem cell graft donor, obtained from the stem cell graft. These receptors were taken from a human donor who donated a stem cell graft to a child with aplastic anemia.

CDR3 amino acids: CSVVTGLYNEQFF. Written as DNA, the CDR3 is TGCAGCGTTGTTACAGGGCTCTACAATGAGCAGTTCTTC. The gene calls are TRBV29-1 and TRBJ2-1; maybe TRBD1 (6 bases). The CDR3 length is 13 residues. The germline CDR1 and CDR2 sequences are SQVTM and ANQGSEA. V was clipped by 4 bases and J by 3 bases, with 10 bases between them.

Concerning this clonotype itself: At one end the junction does not follow the germline gene, possibly because of a read error. This chain joins TRBV20-1 and TRBJ2-1; 9 bases are a match to TRBD1. Germline CDR1 DFQATT, CDR2 SNEGSKA (reference sequence). There are 12 residues in the CDR3. CDR3 DNA sequence: TGCAGTGGTAGACAGGGGGTAGATGAGCAGTTCTTC. This codes for CSGRQGVDEQFF.

The chain has TRBV13 and TRBJ2-7; either TRBD1 or TRBD2 may fit D (5 bases each). This CDR3 contains 12 residues. V was pared by 6 bases and J by 3 bases, with 9 bases between. Germline V gene sequence: CDR1 PRHDT, CDR2 FYEKMQ (reference sequence). The CDR3 DNA reads TGTGCCAGCAGAAGGGACGGCTACGAGCAGTACGTC. This codes for CASRRDGYEQYV.

The chain joins TRBV9 to TRBJ2-5; D gene unclear. The germline V gene has CDR1 SGDLS and CDR2 YYNGEE. Trimming removed 1 base from V and 4 bases from J, with 8 bases in between. This CDR3 region has 13 residues. CDR3 coding DNA: TGTGCCAGCAGCGTACAGGCCAGAGAGACCCAGTACTTC. It encodes CASSVQARETQYF.

J is TRBJ2-6 and V is TRBV12-3 or TRBV12-4; D not certain. V lost 7 bases, J lost 0 bases, and 10 bases lay in between. This CDR3 comprises 15 residues. The CDR3 DNA reads as TGTGCCAGCACCAAAGAGAGCTCTGGGGCCAACGTCCTGACTTTC. Amino acid sequence: CASTKESSGANVLTF.

This clonotype appeared a few times. The J gene is TRBJ1-4, the V gene TRBV15, with no clear D. Germline V gene data show CDR1 as LNHNV and CDR2 as YYDKDF (reference sequence). Trimming took off 3 bases at V and 3 bases at J, with 11 bases between the two ends. CDR3 length: 15 amino acids. The CDR3 sequence: CATSSLGTANEKLFF. Written as DNA, the CDR3 is TGTGCCACCAGCAGTTTAGGAACTGCTAATGAAAAACTGTTTTTT.

This chain links TRBV7-2 with TRBJ2-1; 9 bases line up with TRBD1. The length of the CDR3 is 16 residues. In germline, CDR1 is SGHTA, CDR2 FQGNSA. V lost 3 bases and J lost 4; bases outside the gene matches: 7. In DNA, the CDR3 is TGTGCCAGCAGCTTTAACAGGGGGCAAGGATACAATGAGCAGTTCTTC. This encodes CASSFNRGQGYNEQFF. The entire variable domain, with the rest obtained from reference TRBV7-2 and TRBJ2-1, is as follows: GAGVSQSPSNKVTEKGKDVELRCDPISGHTALYWYRQSLGQGLEFLIYFQGNSAPDKSGLPSDRFSAERTGGSVSTLTIQRTQQEDSAVYLCASSFNRGQGYNEQFFGPGTRLTVL.

V is TRBV20-1 and J is TRBJ2-7; TRBD2 might be the D (6 bases). Trimming left V 3 bases short and J 3 bases short, with 12 bases between. This CDR3 comprises 13 residues. Germline V gives CDR1 DFQATT, CDR2 SNEGSKA (reference sequence). The CDR3 spells CSARRDLGYEQYF. CDR3 sequence (DNA): TGCAGTGCTAGGCGGGACCTTGGCTACGAGCAGTACTTC.

The chain links TRBV29-1 to TRBJ2-3; 9 bases are shared with TRBD2. J gave up 6 bases and V 5 bases, and 6 bases lay outside the gene matches. Germline CDR1 reads SQVTM; CDR2 reads ANQGSEA. The CDR3 contains 13 residues. CDR3 in DNA: TGCAGCGTTAACGCGGGAGGGGGTGATACGCAGTATTTT. Translation gives CSVNAGGGDTQYF.

This clonotype was detected only a few times. The V gene is TRBV6-5, the J gene TRBJ1-6, with 7 bases fitting TRBD1. The CDR3 spans 15 residues. V lost 0 bases and J lost 10; bases outside the gene matches: 6. CDR1 and CDR2 (germline): MNHEY, SVGAGI. CDR3 sequence reads: CASSYSIQGDSPLHF. In nucleotides, the CDR3 is TGTGCCAGCAGTTACTCGATCCAGGGGGACTCACCCCTCCACTTT.

This clonotype was observed a handful of times. The chain combines TRBV10-3 with TRBJ2-4, with TRBD2 matching 7 bases. In germline, CDR1 is ENHRY, CDR2 SYGVKD. J lost 8 bases, V lost 2 bases, and 12 bases had no gene match. The CDR3 has 16 residues. In DNA form, the CDR3 reads TGTGCCATCAGTGAGGGTAGCGGTCGGGGGAGGGACATTCAGTACTTC. Amino acids: CAISEGSGRGRDIQYF.

A few counts support this clonotype. This rearrangement joins TRBV28 to TRBJ2-7; the D call may be TRBD1 or TRBD2 (7 bases each). This CDR3 comprises 14 residues. Looked up from germline, CDR1 is MDHEN and CDR2 is SYDVKM. Trimming removed 6 bases from V and 5 bases from J, with 17 bases in between. In DNA form, the CDR3 reads TGTGCCAGCAGCGGGGAGGGGGCGCGTAACGAGCAGTACGTC. Translated: CASSGEGARNEQYV.

This sequence joins TRBV6-2 or TRBV6-3 and TRBJ2-7; 11 bases align to TRBD2. The V and J ends lost 2 bases and 6 bases, in that order; junction bases with no gene match: 6. The germline V gene encodes CDR1 MNHEY and CDR2 SVGEGT. The CDR3 totals 15 residues. This chain's CDR3 is CASSYNSGGAGEQYV. CDR3 in DNA: TGTGCCAGCAGTTACAATAGCGGGGGGGCCGGCGAGCAGTACGTC.

V usage is TRBV5-1 and J usage is TRBJ2-5, with D perhaps TRBD1 (5 bases). Germline assignment: CDR1 SGHRS and CDR2 YFSETQ. Trimming left V 0 bases short and J 1 base short, with 7 bases between. The CDR3 is 14 residues long. The CDR3 sequence: CASSLETVQETQYF. The CDR3 bases are TGCGCCAGCAGCTTGGAGACAGTCCAAGAGACCCAGTACTTC.

The chain couples TRBV27 to TRBJ1-2; no clear D gene. The V end was cut by 3 bases, the J end by 7 bases, with 6 bases between. CDR3 length equals 11 residues. From germline, CDR1 is MNHEY and CDR2 SMNVEV (reference sequence). CDR3 loop: CASSFEGGYTF. The CDR3 region has the DNA TGTGCCAGCAGTTTTGAGGGTGGCTACACCTTC.

In its sample, this clonotype was seen a few times. The CDR3 loop is CASSPSGLGETQYF. DNA for the CDR3: TGTGCCAGCAGCCCTTCAGGGTTGGGGGAGACCCAGTACTTC. The chain couples TRBV11-3 to TRBJ2-5, with D possibly matching TRBD1 (5 bases). CDR3 size: 14 residues. Germline V gene data show CDR1 as SGHNT and CDR2 as YENEEA. Trimming left V 5 bases short and J 5 bases short, with 15 bases between.

This chain links TRBV6-1 with TRBJ2-4; TRBD1 might be the D (6 bases). The CDR3 is 15 amino acids. Trimming removed 4 bases at V and 0 bases at J, with 10 bases between. Germline loops: CDR1 MNHNS, CDR2 SASEGT. The CDR3 sequence is CASSATGRAKNIQYF. The CDR3 nucleotides read TGTGCCAGCAGTGCAACAGGGAGAGCCAAAAACATTCAGTACTTC.

The V gene is TRBV5-1, the J gene TRBJ1-1; perhaps TRBD1 as D (5 bases). With 4 bases removed from V and 6 bases from J, the gap between germline ends came to 13 bases. CDR3 length equals 13 residues. CDR1 and CDR2 from the germline V gene are SGHRS and YFSETQ. DNA of the CDR3: TGCGCCAGCAGCACCGGGGGGTACGCTGAAGCTTTCTTT. This gives the protein CASSTGGYAEAFF.

The chain carries TRBV6-1 and TRBJ1-5; D is unclear. Between the trimmed V and J ends, which lost 6 bases and 3 bases, there was a span of 9 bases. CDR1 is MNHNS, CDR2 SASEGT, per germline. The CDR3 covers 13 residues. The CDR3 protein is CASRVQPNQPQHF. For the CDR3, the DNA is TGTGCCAGCAGGGTCCAGCCCAATCAGCCCCAGCATTTT.

Only a few counts were recorded for this clonotype. The gene calls are TRBV7-2 and TRBJ2-3; tentatively, D is TRBD1 (5 bases). Trimming stripped 6 bases from V and 2 bases from J, with 9 bases between. From germline, CDR1 is SGHTA and CDR2 FQGNSA. CDR3 length: 13 amino acids. This CDR3 reads CASSSGFTDTQYF. CDR3 coding DNA: TGTGCCAGCAGTTCAGGGTTCACAGATACGCAGTATTTT.

This clonotype was seen more than once but under ten times. The rearrangement joins TRBV20-1 to TRBJ2-2; TRBD1 agrees at 8 bases. The CDR3 covers 16 residues. The V gene end was trimmed by 0 bases and the J gene end by 3 bases; junction bases not matched to a gene: 6. The germline V gene encodes CDR1 DFQATT and CDR2 SNEGSKA (reference sequence). The CDR3 DNA is TGCAGTGCTAGAGATGCAGGGGGCGCGGACACCGGGGAGCTGTTTTTT. Protein sequence: CSARDAGGADTGELFF.

The genes are TRBV4-2 and TRBJ2-1, with 10 bases matching TRBD2. The CDR3 has 15 residues. The germline V gene encodes CDR1 LGHNA and CDR2 YNFKEQ. V lost 2 bases to trimming and J lost 5 bases; unmatched junction nucleotides: 3. The CDR3 DNA reads TGTGCCAGCAGCCAATTCACTAGCGGGAACAATGAGCAGTTCTTC. Translating gives CASSQFTSGNNEQFF.

In its sample, this clonotype was seen a few times. The rearrangement links TRBV19 to TRBJ2-2; possibly TRBD2 for D (6 bases). CDR1 and CDR2 (germline): LNHDA, SQIVND (reference sequence). Trimming shortened V by 5 bases and J by 1 base, and 11 bases separated the two germline ends. This CDR3 comprises 15 residues. CDR3 amino acids: CASSPGTLNTGELFF. CDR3 nucleotide sequence: TGTGCCAGTAGTCCCGGGACTCTGAACACCGGGGAGCTGTTTTTT.

This clonotype was counted only a few times. The rearrangement uses TRBV20-1 and TRBJ2-5, with 10 bases identical to TRBD2. V was clipped by 1 base and J by 5 bases; unmatched bases: 7. There are 15 residues in the CDR3. Germline V lookup: CDR1 DFQATT, CDR2 SNEGSKA (reference sequence). DNA for the CDR3: TGCAGTGCTAGAGGGCCGGGACTAGCGTCGGAGACCCAGTACTTC. Residues: CSARGPGLASETQYF.

A few counts support this clonotype. The chain employs TRBV13 and TRBJ1-5; no firm D call. Germline CDR1 and CDR2: PRHDT and FYEKMQ (reference sequence). The V end lost 5 bases, the J end lost 6 bases, and 8 bases lay between the germline ends. The CDR3 is made up of 12 amino acids. CDR3 in DNA: TGTGCCAGCAGCCTACACGGTCAGCCCCAGCATTTT. It yields the protein CASSLHGQPQHF.

In its sample, this clonotype was seen a few times. The J gene is TRBJ1-1, the V gene TRBV5-1, with 11 bases matching TRBD1. The CDR3 extends over 15 amino acids. CDR1 is SGHRS and CDR2 is YFSETQ in the germline V gene. V trimming: 4 bases; J trimming: 13 bases; junction bases outside the gene matches: 15. DNA for the CDR3: TGCGCCAGCAGCCCCGGGACAGGGGGTTCAGTCCCGGGTTTCTTT. This sequence encodes CASSPGTGGSVPGFF.